This T cell receptor (beta chain) comes out of a study of post-analysis software for immune sequencing data. On the study more broadly: Relapsing-remitting, secondary progressive and progressive-relapsing courses of multiple sclerosis were included.

Trimming cost V 1 base and J 6 bases, with 14 bases left between them. Germline V gene data show CDR1 as SGHKS and CDR2 as YYEKEE (reference sequence). This CDR3 is 15 amino acids long. Study results and limitations: By F measure, strong co-clustering occurred among samples prepared in the same batch. With TRBV5-6, TRBV5-1 and TRBV20-1 included, five TRBV segments were more frequent in patients than in controls.

As to this clonotype: Its antigen is undetermined.

Unique molecular identifiers were carried by the TCR beta cDNA libraries. Out of 1 to 10 million T cells, hundreds of thousands of cDNA molecules were generated. TCRdb independently ran MiXCR on the PCR reads; one entry per CDR3 protein. The table lists roughly 410,000 distinct CDR3 sequences, about a third of them singletons. The clonotype comes from a girl aged 10-17 years with multiple sclerosis. This sequence joins TRBV5-5 and TRBJ1-5; no definite D call. The sequenced sample consisted of blood. CDR3: CASSLRVGAVQPQHF. DNA for the CDR3: TGTGCCAGCAGCTTGCGGGTAGGAGCAGTTCAGCCCCAGCATTTT.